This passage covers 24 T cell receptor beta chains from one sample sequenced in a study of CD8+CD57+ T cells in acquired aplastic anemia. Genomic DNA constituted the template upon which TCR beta VDJ and CDR3 profiling was performed. TCRdb used MiXCR to reprocess the reads, holding one entry per CDR3 protein. The sample holds approximately 170,000 distinct CDR3 sequences, around half seen once. Source material: sorted CD4+, CD8+, or CD8+CD57+ T cells (not recorded which) from PBMCs. The receptors were sampled from a human donor in good health, serving as a control.

The rearrangement links TRBV7-2 to TRBJ2-1; 7 bases are a match to TRBD1. The CDR3 is 12 amino acids. Germline V gene lookup returns CDR1 SGHTA and CDR2 FQGNSA. V gave up 1 base and J gave up 15 bases; unmatched junction bases: 6. The chain's CDR3 is CASSLVGTALFF. CDR3 nucleotide sequence: TGTGCCAGCAGCTTAGTCGGGACAGCTCTGTTCTTC. Complete variable domain (other parts from reference TRBV7-2 and TRBJ2-1): GAGVSQSPSNKVTEKGKDVELRCDPISGHTALYWYRQSLGQGLEFLIYFQGNSAPDKSGLPSDRFSAERTGGSVSTLTIQRTQQEDSAVYLCASSLVGTALFFGPGTRLTVL.

The rearrangement uses TRBV20-1 and TRBJ1-2, with D unresolved. There are 14 residues in the CDR3. Trimming stripped 0 bases from V and 1 base from J, with 9 bases between. The germline V gene encodes CDR1 DFQATT and CDR2 SNEGSKA (reference sequence). CDR3 coding DNA: TGCAGTGCTAGAGATCTAGGGCTTAACTATGGCTACACCTTC. Its translation is CSARDLGLNYGYTF.

The CDR3 nucleotides read TGTGCCAGCTCACCACCGAACCAAATAGCGGGGTGGGATGAGCAGTTCTTC. It yields the protein CASSPPNQIAGWDEQFF. This chain links TRBV7-2 with TRBJ2-1, with 8 bases lining up with TRBD2. CDR1 SGHTA and CDR2 FQGNSA come from the germline V gene. The CDR3 consists of 17 residues. V gave up 8 bases and J gave up 8 bases; unmatched junction bases: 20.

The rearrangement uses TRBV2 and TRBJ1-1; TRBD1 is a possible D gene (5 bases). The CDR3 is 15 amino acids. Trimming removed 6 bases from V and 1 base from J, with 15 bases in between. Germline V CDR1 and CDR2: SNHLY, FYNNEI. The CDR3 spells CASRFTGRRNTEAFF. For the CDR3, the DNA is TGTGCCAGCAGGTTTACGGGACGTAGGAACACTGAAGCTTTCTTT.

Regarding this clonotype: Possible read error: a much larger clone is one base away. The chain employs TRBV7-8 and TRBJ1-2, with no clear D. The CDR3 runs to 13 residues. Germline CDR1 and CDR2: SGHVS and FQNEAQ. Trimming cost V 7 bases and J 5 bases, with 14 bases left between them. The chain's CDR3 is CASNQDGPYGYTF. Written as DNA, the CDR3 is TGTGCCAGCAACCAAGACGGGCCGTATGGCTACACCTTC.

This clonotype was seen only a few times. The gene calls are TRBV20-1 and TRBJ2-5; D is perhaps TRBD1 or TRBD2 (5 bases each). The CDR3 is made up of 14 amino acids. CDR1 is DFQATT and CDR2 is SNEGSKA in the germline V gene (reference sequence). Trimming stripped 1 base from V and 4 bases from J, with 13 bases between. The CDR3 bases are TGCAGTGCTAGAGGGGGCAGGGAGTTAGAGACCCAGTACTTC. Translation gives CSARGGRELETQYF.

This clonotype was observed many times. This chain uses TRBV25-1 with TRBJ2-2, with a weak D call TRBD2 (7 bases). The germline CDR1 and CDR2 sequences are MGHDK and SYGVNS. V lost 9 bases to trimming and J lost 4 bases, with 18 bases between them. The CDR3 extends over 15 amino acids. This CDR3 is CASAWGGQGTGELFF. The DNA of the CDR3 is TGTGCCAGTGCCTGGGGGGGGCAGGGCACCGGGGAGCTGTTTTTT.

The genes are TRBV7-2 and TRBJ2-5, with 9 bases fitting TRBD1. V gave up 2 bases and J gave up 5 bases; unmatched junction bases: 9. This CDR3 comprises 16 residues. Germline values: CDR1 SGHTA, CDR2 FQGNSA. The CDR3 loop reads CASSLNRGQGRETQYF. In DNA form, the CDR3 reads TGTGCCAGCAGCTTAAATCGGGGACAGGGACGTGAGACCCAGTACTTC.

This clonotype was recorded at least ten times. The rearrangement links TRBV6-1 to TRBJ1-3; D not resolved. The CDR3 is 13 amino acids. Per germline, CDR1 MNHNS and CDR2 SASEGT. V lost 0 bases and J lost 4, with 4 bases in between. In DNA form, the CDR3 reads TGTGCCAGCAGTGAAGCGAAGGGAAACACCATATATTTT. This codes for CASSEAKGNTIYF.

The gene calls are TRBV7-3 and TRBJ2-7; D may correspond to TRBD1 or TRBD2 (6 bases each). Looked up from germline, CDR1 is SGHTA and CDR2 is FQGTGA. The CDR3 has 13 residues. The germline V and J ends were trimmed by 8 bases and 7 bases, with 18 bases remaining between them. DNA for the CDR3: TGTGCCAGCGGTCCATATGAGGGGGGAGAGCAGTACTTC. Translating it yields CASGPYEGGEQYF.

This clonotype was detected ten times or more. The chain couples TRBV24-1 to TRBJ2-7, with D perhaps matching TRBD1 (6 bases). V lost 4 bases to trimming and J lost 1 base, with 13 bases between them. The V gene's germline CDR1 is KGHDR and CDR2 SFDVKD. The CDR3 spans 15 residues. The DNA of the CDR3 is TGTGCCACCAGTGACCCGGACAGAGATTCCTACGAGCAGTACTTC. Translated, it gives CATSDPDRDSYEQYF.

This clonotype was picked up many times. The chain couples TRBV4-2 to TRBJ1-6, with D unclear. This CDR3 has 13 amino acids. The germline gives CDR1 LGHNA, CDR2 YNFKEQ. Trimming shortened V by 5 bases and J by 8 bases, and 10 bases separated the two germline ends. CDR3 coding DNA: TGTGCCAGCAGCTCTGCAACGGATTCACCCCTCCACTTT. Amino acids: CASSSATDSPLHF.

In its sample, this clonotype was seen many times. V and J are TRBV15 and TRBJ2-7; TRBD2 matches 10 bases. The CDR3 covers 14 residues. V shed 4 bases and J 4 bases; nucleotides not matched to a gene: 4. The germline gives CDR1 LNHNV, CDR2 YYDKDF (reference sequence). The CDR3 bases are TGTGCCACCAGCACTAGGGGACTAGCGTACGAGCAGTACTTC. Translation: CATSTRGLAYEQYF.

The count of this clonotype is one. The V and J genes are TRBV7-2 and TRBJ2-7, with TRBD1 identical over 7 bases. The CDR3 runs 15 residues. Trimming cost V 4 bases and J 3 bases; bases outside gene matches: 9. Germline CDR1 reads SGHTA; CDR2 reads FQGNSA. CDR3 sequence reads: CASSSDGTDFYEQYF. CDR3 in DNA: TGTGCCAGCAGCTCAGACGGGACAGATTTCTACGAGCAGTACTTC.

This clonotype showed up just a few times. The junction does not match germline at one end; this may be a read error. The chain carries TRBV3-1 and TRBJ1-2; D perhaps matches TRBD1 (6 bases). The length of the CDR3 is 15 residues. Germline values: CDR1 LGHDT, CDR2 YNNKEL (reference sequence). DNA for the CDR3: TGTGCCAGCACCCTGACGGGGGGCTCGGGCTATGGCTACACCTTT. Its translation: CASTLTGGSGYGYTF.

This clonotype showed up many times. The chain employs TRBV16 and TRBJ1-5; D is unclear. The CDR3 extends over 15 amino acids. Germline V gene sequence: CDR1 KGHSY, CDR2 FQNENV. Trimming cost V 0 bases and J 3 bases, with 9 bases left between them. The CDR3 region is CASSQSSNANQPQHF. CDR3 in DNA: TGTGCCAGCAGCCAATCGTCGAATGCCAATCAGCCCCAGCATTTT.

This clonotype was observed a few times. V and J are TRBV3-1 and TRBJ1-4; possibly TRBD1 for D (5 bases). Trimming left V 4 bases short and J 8 bases short, with 17 bases between. This CDR3 has 15 amino acids. Per the germline V gene, CDR1 is LGHDT and CDR2 is YNNKEL (reference sequence). CDR3 region: CASSPLGGTGEKLFF. The CDR3 nucleotides are TGTGCCAGCAGCCCTCTCGGGGGGACGGGAGAAAAACTGTTTTTT.

This clonotype has just a few counts. The rearrangement joins TRBV6-5 to TRBJ1-2; no firm D call. V gave up 4 bases and J gave up 4 bases, with 13 bases separating them. The CDR3 totals 14 residues. CDR1 is MNHEY, CDR2 SVGAGI, per germline. The CDR3 reads CASSLASSGYGYTF. As DNA, the CDR3 is TGTGCCAGCAGTTTGGCCAGCAGCGGCTATGGCTACACCTTC.

This clonotype was recorded at least ten times. The V call is TRBV4-2, the J call TRBJ2-2; 7 bases match TRBD1. The CDR3 has 15 residues. CDR1 is LGHNA and CDR2 is YNFKEQ in the germline V gene. V shed 1 base, J shed 2 bases, and the junction held 1 base outside the gene matches. The CDR3 loop is CASSQGTGNTGELFF. CDR3 bases: TGTGCCAGCAGCCAAGGGACAGGTAACACCGGGGAGCTGTTTTTT.

The chain uses TRBV15 and TRBJ2-1; D is tentatively TRBD1 or TRBD2 (5 bases each). Germline values: CDR1 LNHNV, CDR2 YYDKDF (reference sequence). The CDR3 totals 17 residues. Trimming took 0 bases from V and 1 from J, leaving 13 bases between them. CDR3 in amino acids: CATSRDRTGRSYNEQFF. CDR3 coding DNA: TGTGCCACCAGCAGAGATCGGACGGGGCGATCCTACAATGAGCAGTTCTTC. Supplemented by reference TRBV15 and TRBJ2-1, the full variable domain reads DAMVIQNPRYQVTQFGKPVTLSCSQTLNHNVMYWYQQKSSQAPKLLFHYYDKDFNNEADTPDNFQSRRPNTSFCFLDIRSPGLGDTAMYLCATSRDRTGRSYNEQFFGPGTRLTVL.

This clonotype was observed many times. V usage is TRBV29-1 and J usage is TRBJ1-2, with D unclear. The CDR3 is 13 amino acids. Germline V gives CDR1 SQVTM, CDR2 ANQGSEA. V was shortened by 5 bases and J by 5 bases, with 15 bases between the two germline ends. The CDR3 sequence: CSVPIPAGYGYTF. Here the CDR3 DNA reads TGCAGCGTTCCTATACCCGCGGGGTATGGCTACACCTTC.

In this sample, this clonotype turned up many times. The V and J genes are TRBV11-2 and TRBJ1-2, with a tentative D call TRBD1 (5 bases). The CDR3 consists of 16 residues. The V gene's germline CDR1 is SGHAT and CDR2 FQNNGV. V dropped 1 base and J dropped 4 bases, with 16 bases sitting between them. CDR3 amino acids: CASSLGVGDVGYGYTF. CDR3 DNA: TGTGCCAGCAGCTTAGGGGTAGGGGATGTAGGCTATGGCTACACCTTC.

The table lists this clonotype with a count of one. The junction shows a germline mismatch at one end, possibly a read error. This sequence joins TRBV5-1 and TRBJ1-1; 7 bases agree with TRBD1. This CDR3 contains 14 residues. Germline V gives CDR1 SGHRS, CDR2 YFSETQ. CDR3 DNA sequence: TGCGCCGGCAGCACCCGGGACAGGAACACTGAAGCTTTCTTT. Its protein product is CAGSTRDRNTEAFF.

The chain has TRBV29-1 and TRBJ1-1; 7 nucleotides agree with TRBD1. The CDR3 is 12 residues long. Germline CDR1 is SQVTM and CDR2 is ANQGSEA. J lost 5 bases, V lost 7 bases, and 7 bases had no gene match. In DNA, the CDR3 is TGCAGCGCCTCAGGGGGAAGGACTGAAGCTTTCTTT. This gives the protein CSASGGRTEAFF.